This T cell receptor (beta chain) comes out of a study of blood T cell repertoires in COVID-19. Study-level information: The origin of the acute and convalescent COVID-19 samples was the United States, Italy and Spain. The cDNA or gDNA used as material had been derived from T cells, B-cell-depleted T cells, or PBMCs.

V was cut by 1 base and J by 4 bases, with 5 bases left in between. The CDR3 is 13 residues long. Per germline, CDR1 GTSNPN and CDR2 SVGIG (reference sequence). Source study methods: Using reference gene primer amplification, nucleated cell counts were estimated. TCRdb's copy holds only in-frame clones and misses some; the assay was immunoSEQ multiplex PCR. For V, J and clone size, that table is used; D and trimming come from the DNA. This sample has about 220,000 clones, with under 90% found just once. The clonotype comes from a man aged 30-40 years with active or convalescent COVID-19. The sequenced sample was peripheral blood. The chain carries TRBV30 and TRBJ1-6; no firm D call. CDR3 region: CAWSGLYNSPLHF. In nucleotides, the CDR3 is TGTGCCTGGAGTGGGCTGTATAATTCACCCCTCCACTTT.